The count of the clone carrying this T cell receptor beta chain is one. The entry originates in a study of OX40 agonist ivuxolimab in advanced cancers. Data came from immunoSEQ multiplex PCR; TCRdb stores just in-frame clones and leaves some out. The sample includes some 60,000 clones, approximately 84% of them seen just once. The CDR3 sequence is 19 residues long. Trimming took 6 bases from V and 4 from J; bases not matched to a gene: 19. The germline CDR1 and CDR2 sequences are SEHNR and FQNEAQ (reference sequence). This TCR was sampled from an adult with an advanced solid tumor such as melanoma, head and neck, liver or kidney cancer. The V gene is TRBV7-9, the J gene TRBJ2-1; 9 bases are a match to TRBD2. The sequencing here drew on CD4+ or CD8+ T cells sorted from blood, taken in a trial of the OX40 agonist ivuxolimab. The CDR3 bases are TGTGCCAGCAGAAAACCCGGGATTAGCGGGAGTGTCGGTTACAATGAGCAGTTCTTC. This encodes CASRKPGISGSVGYNEQFF. Drawing the rest from reference TRBV7-9 and TRBJ2-1, the complete variable domain is DTGVSQNPRHKITKRGQNVTFRCDPISEHNRLYWYRQTLGQGPEFLTYFQNEAQLEKSRLLSDRFSAERPKGSFSTLEIQRTEQGDSAMYLCASRKPGISGSVGYNEQFFGPGTRLTVL.